This passage covers 27 T cell receptor beta chains from one sample sequenced in a study of Graves' ophthalmopathy and Graves' hyperthyroidism. For repertoire sequencing, the TCR beta CDR3 regions were amplified from RNA transcripts. RT-PCR was first run with HTBI primers, then multiplex PCR in a second round. One entry per CDR3 protein, called by TCRdb with MiXCR from the multiplex PCR reads. The table has about 160,000 distinct CDR3 sequences, less than 45% seen once. Source material: peripheral blood. Receptors were obtained from a woman in her 40s with Graves' ophthalmopathy.

This clonotype was seen repeatedly, ten times or more. The junction shows a germline mismatch at one end, possibly a read error. The chain employs TRBV7-7 and TRBJ2-5; 9 bases are shared with TRBD1. The CDR3 has 14 amino acids. Germline assignment: CDR1 SSHAT and CDR2 FNYEAQ (reference sequence). CDR3 residues: CASSLSDRGETQHF. CDR3 bases: TGTGCTAGCAGCTTAAGCGACAGGGGGGAGACCCAGCACTTC.

The V and J genes are TRBV6-5 and TRBJ1-3; D is undetermined. CDR3 length: 15 amino acids. The ends were cut back, 0 bases at V and 0 bases at J, with 6 bases in the middle. CDR1 MNHEY and CDR2 SVGAGI come from the germline V gene. CDR3 protein: CASSYSAVSGNTIYF. The CDR3 nucleotides are TGTGCCAGCAGTTACTCTGCGGTCTCTGGAAACACCATATATTTT.

The chain recombines TRBV28 with TRBJ1-6, with 8 positions matching TRBD1. This CDR3 contains 16 residues. V shed 5 bases and J 7 bases; nucleotides not matched to a gene: 10. CDR1 is MDHEN and CDR2 is SYDVKM in the germline V gene. CDR3 DNA sequence: TGTGCCAGCAGTAGGCCGACAGGGGCAGGAAATTCACCCCTCCACTTT. This sequence encodes CASSRPTGAGNSPLHF.

This clonotype has ten or more counts. The chain uses TRBV6-2 or TRBV6-3 and TRBJ2-7, with a weak D call TRBD2 (6 bases). There are 14 residues in the CDR3. V lost 5 bases and J 3 bases, leaving 14 bases between the germline ends. The V gene's germline CDR1 is MNHEY and CDR2 SVGEGT. CDR3 coding DNA: TGTGCCAGCAGTCCCGCGGACTATGGCTACGAGCAGTACTTC. Its protein product is CASSPADYGYEQYF.

This chain joins TRBV12-3 or TRBV12-4 and TRBJ2-7; 9 nucleotides agree with TRBD1. V shed 3 bases, J shed 1 base, and the junction held 7 bases outside the gene matches. The CDR3 has 16 residues. CDR3 amino acids: CASSFLGTGLSYEQYF. Written as DNA, the CDR3 is TGTGCCAGCAGTTTTCTCGGGACAGGGTTATCCTACGAGCAGTACTTC.

This clonotype was recorded many times. This chain uses TRBV4-3 with TRBJ2-1, with TRBD1 identical over 8 bases. J gave up 8 bases and V 3 bases, and 3 bases lay outside the gene matches. The CDR3 runs to 13 residues. Germline assignment: CDR1 LGHNA and CDR2 YSLEER. As DNA, the CDR3 is TGCGCCAGCAGCCAGGACAGGGCCTATGAGCAGTTCTTC. Residues: CASSQDRAYEQFF.

This rearrangement joins TRBV29-1 to TRBJ2-7, with D possibly being TRBD2 (5 bases). V dropped 0 bases and J dropped 0 bases, with 15 bases sitting between them. Germline V gene sequence: CDR1 SQVTM, CDR2 ANQGSEA. The CDR3 totals 16 residues. For the CDR3, the DNA is TGCAGCGTTGAAGATCTGAGGACTGGAAGCTCCTACGAGCAGTACTTC. This sequence encodes CSVEDLRTGSSYEQYF.

This clonotype was counted at least ten times. The chain couples TRBV13 to TRBJ1-1, with D possibly being TRBD1 (6 bases). The germline V gene encodes CDR1 PRHDT and CDR2 FYEKMQ (reference sequence). Trimming stripped 2 bases from V and 0 bases from J, with 10 bases between. This CDR3 is built from 15 residues. Written as DNA, the CDR3 is TGTGCCAGCAGCTTAAGGGGGGGACTGAACACTGAAGCTTTCTTT. Its translation: CASSLRGGLNTEAFF.

This clonotype has ten or more counts. The V and J genes are TRBV20-1 and TRBJ1-2; the D is unclear. Trimming cost V 3 bases and J 4 bases, with 9 bases left between them. Per germline, CDR1 DFQATT and CDR2 SNEGSKA (reference sequence). The CDR3 has 12 amino acids. This CDR3 reads CSARRPSYGYTF. CDR3 nucleotides: TGCAGTGCTAGGAGACCGAGCTATGGCTACACCTTC.

This clonotype was recorded many times. The genes are TRBV28 and TRBJ1-3, with 7 bases lining up with TRBD1. The CDR3 is made up of 19 amino acids. V shed 3 bases, J shed 3 bases, and the junction held 17 bases outside the gene matches. Germline CDR1 reads MDHEN; CDR2 reads SYDVKM. CDR3 loop: CASSFQARDRVGDGNTIYF. The DNA for the CDR3 is TGTGCCAGCAGTTTCCAGGCGCGTGACAGGGTCGGAGATGGAAACACCATATATTTT.

This clonotype was recorded once. This chain uses TRBV12-3 or TRBV12-4 with TRBJ2-5; D assignment may be TRBD1 or TRBD2 (5 bases each). V was clipped by 6 bases and J by 1 base, with 15 bases between them. This CDR3 has 15 amino acids. The chain's CDR3 is CASREPWGPQETQYF. The CDR3 region has the DNA TGTGCCAGCAGGGAACCTTGGGGACCCCAAGAGACCCAGTACTTC.

As to this clonotype: Germline and junction disagree at one end, which may indicate a read error. The chain employs TRBV7-3 and TRBJ2-5, with D tentatively TRBD1 or TRBD2 (5 bases each). This CDR3 region has 14 residues. Germline CDR1 SGHTA, CDR2 FQGTGA. The CDR3 DNA is TGCGCCAGCAGCCAAGAGTGGGGGAAAGAGACCCAGTACTTC. This translates into CASSQEWGKETQYF.

This clonotype was observed many times. CDR3 in amino acids: CASSLGQGEFQPQHF. The CDR3 nucleotides read TGTGCCAGCAGTTTGGGACAGGGGGAATTTCAGCCCCAGCATTTT. The chain combines TRBV28 with TRBJ1-5; 11 bases map to TRBD1. Germline CDR1 MDHEN, CDR2 SYDVKM. The CDR3 consists of 15 residues. Losses at the gene ends were 3 bases for V and 6 bases for J; bases not matched to a gene: 4.

This clonotype was found many times. A read error may produce the germline difference seen at one junction end. CDR3 bases: TGTGCCAGCAGTCGGGGGGACGGGACCCGGTACTTC. Its protein is CASSRGDGTRYF. The chain joins TRBV6-1 to TRBJ2-5; TRBD2 aligns across 7 bases. The germline V gene has CDR1 MNHNS and CDR2 SASEGT. The CDR3 runs to 12 residues.

J is TRBJ2-7 and V is TRBV2; D remains ambiguous. The V gene's germline CDR1 is SNHLY and CDR2 FYNNEI. V lost 3 bases and J lost 5, with 11 bases in between. The CDR3 totals 13 residues. CDR3 region: CASSDGPSDEQYF. As DNA, the CDR3 is TGTGCCAGCAGTGACGGGCCCTCGGACGAGCAGTACTTC. The entire variable domain, with the rest obtained from reference TRBV2 and TRBJ2-7, is as follows: EPEVTQTPSHQVTQMGQEVILRCVPISNHLYFYWYRQILGQKVEFLVSFYNNEISEKSEIFDDQFSVERPDGSNFTLKIRSTKLEDSAMYFCASSDGPSDEQYFGPGTRLTVT.

The sample holds many counts of this clonotype. The rearrangement links TRBV11-2 to TRBJ2-7; 11 nucleotides match TRBD2. CDR3 length: 15 amino acids. The V gene's germline CDR1 is SGHAT and CDR2 FQNNGV. V lost 5 bases and J lost 2; bases outside the gene matches: 5. Here the CDR3 DNA reads TGTGCCAGCAGCGGGGGGACTAGCGGTCCCTACGAGCAGTACTTC. Amino acids: CASSGGTSGPYEQYF.

This clonotype was observed at least ten times. This chain links TRBV27 with TRBJ1-2; D unclear. The germline CDR1 and CDR2 sequences are MNHEY and SMNVEV (reference sequence). The CDR3 has 13 residues. Trimming removed 3 bases from V and 7 bases from J, with 12 bases in between. CDR3 DNA sequence: TGTGCCAGCAGTTTTGTTTCAGGCGGTGGCTACACCTTC. Its protein is CASSFVSGGGYTF.

This clonotype was seen ten or more times. V is TRBV20-1 and J is TRBJ2-4; no definite D call. CDR3 size: 13 residues. Germline V gene lookup returns CDR1 DFQATT and CDR2 SNEGSKA (reference sequence). The ends were cut back, 6 bases at V and 1 base at J, with 10 bases in the middle. In DNA form, the CDR3 reads TGCAGTGCAACTACCCCGGCCAAAAACATTCAGTACTTC. Amino acids: CSATTPAKNIQYF.

This clonotype was found many times. This sequence joins TRBV2 and TRBJ2-7; no clear D. CDR1 is SNHLY, CDR2 FYNNEI, per germline. The V gene lost 4 bases and the J gene lost 6 bases, with 16 bases spanning the gap. The CDR3 loop spans 14 amino acids. The CDR3 bases are TGTGCCAGCAGTGTTGAGGACGGGCTGCTCGAGCAGTACTTC. Its protein is CASSVEDGLLEQYF.

This clonotype was observed a handful of times. The CDR3 nucleotides read TGCAGTGTTAGGACAGGGGATTCACCCCTCCACTTT. Translated, it gives CSVRTGDSPLHF. The chain combines TRBV20-1 with TRBJ1-6; TRBD1 matches at 9 bases. CDR3 length: 12 amino acids. V lost 7 bases, J lost 8 bases, and 3 bases stayed unmatched. CDR1 and CDR2 (germline): DFQATT, SNEGSKA (reference sequence).

Ten or more counts support this clonotype. This may be a read error, as it is one base from a much larger clone. The J gene is TRBJ2-2, the V gene TRBV12-3 or TRBV12-4; 7 bases match TRBD2. The CDR3 totals 15 residues. The CDR3 loop is CASSRDGRFGGELLF. The CDR3 nucleotides are TGTGCCAGCAGTCGTGACGGGAGGTTTGGCGGGGAGCTGCTTTTT.

To note about this clonotype: At one end the junction does not follow the germline gene, possibly because of a read error. V and J are TRBV6-5 and TRBJ2-4; 10 bases align to TRBD1. Per the germline V gene, CDR1 is MNHEY and CDR2 is SVGAGI. This CDR3 spans 13 amino acids. CDR3 region: CASSRGTGVKMDF. CDR3 in DNA: TGTGCCAGCAGTCGAGGGACAGGGGTAAAAATGGACTTC.

This clonotype has at least ten counts. This rearrangement joins TRBV12-3 or TRBV12-4 to TRBJ1-1; D remains unclear. This CDR3 has 14 residues. Trimming stripped 3 bases from V and 1 base from J, with 9 bases between. The CDR3 DNA reads TGTGCCAGCAGTTTGGGGTTATCGAACACTGAAGCTTTCTTT. Its protein is CASSLGLSNTEAFF.

The chain uses TRBV12-3 or TRBV12-4 and TRBJ1-2, with 8 bases that match TRBD1. This CDR3 comprises 14 residues. V was pared by 5 bases and J by 3 bases, with 5 bases of the junction left unmatched. The CDR3 reads CASSPRGQDYGYTF. As DNA, the CDR3 is TGTGCCAGCAGTCCTAGGGGACAGGACTATGGCTACACCTTC.

This clonotype showed up many times. The CDR3 nucleotides read TGTGCCATCAGTGATGGGGACTACGAGCAGTACTTC. It yields the protein CAISDGDYEQYF. The V and J genes are TRBV10-3 and TRBJ2-7; D gene ambiguous. Per the germline V gene, CDR1 is ENHRY and CDR2 is SYGVKD. With 3 bases removed from V and 3 bases from J, the gap between germline ends came to 6 bases. The CDR3 loop spans 12 amino acids.

The J gene is TRBJ2-7, the V gene TRBV24-1; D unclear. V lost 3 bases and J lost 2, with 13 bases in between. CDR1 is KGHDR, CDR2 SFDVKD, per germline. CDR3 length equals 15 residues. CDR3 amino acids: CATSDPTKGTYEQYF. The CDR3 DNA sequence: TGTGCCACCAGTGATCCAACAAAGGGAACCTACGAGCAGTACTTC.

This clonotype was observed at least ten times. The J gene is TRBJ1-1, the V gene TRBV18, with 7 bases lining up with TRBD1. This CDR3 contains 14 residues. V lost 10 bases and J lost 4; bases outside the gene matches: 12. Looked up from germline, CDR1 is KGHSH and CDR2 is LQKENI. The CDR3 is CATEHETGSTEAFF. Written as DNA, the CDR3 is TGTGCCACCGAACACGAGACAGGGAGCACTGAAGCTTTCTTT. The full variable domain, in which reference TRBV18 and TRBJ1-1 provide the parts outside the CDR3, is NAGVMQNPRHLVRRRGQEARLRCSPMKGHSHVYWYRQLPEEGLKFMVYLQKENIIDESGMPKERFSAEFPKEGPSILRIQQVVRGDSAAYFCATEHETGSTEAFFGQGTRLTVV.